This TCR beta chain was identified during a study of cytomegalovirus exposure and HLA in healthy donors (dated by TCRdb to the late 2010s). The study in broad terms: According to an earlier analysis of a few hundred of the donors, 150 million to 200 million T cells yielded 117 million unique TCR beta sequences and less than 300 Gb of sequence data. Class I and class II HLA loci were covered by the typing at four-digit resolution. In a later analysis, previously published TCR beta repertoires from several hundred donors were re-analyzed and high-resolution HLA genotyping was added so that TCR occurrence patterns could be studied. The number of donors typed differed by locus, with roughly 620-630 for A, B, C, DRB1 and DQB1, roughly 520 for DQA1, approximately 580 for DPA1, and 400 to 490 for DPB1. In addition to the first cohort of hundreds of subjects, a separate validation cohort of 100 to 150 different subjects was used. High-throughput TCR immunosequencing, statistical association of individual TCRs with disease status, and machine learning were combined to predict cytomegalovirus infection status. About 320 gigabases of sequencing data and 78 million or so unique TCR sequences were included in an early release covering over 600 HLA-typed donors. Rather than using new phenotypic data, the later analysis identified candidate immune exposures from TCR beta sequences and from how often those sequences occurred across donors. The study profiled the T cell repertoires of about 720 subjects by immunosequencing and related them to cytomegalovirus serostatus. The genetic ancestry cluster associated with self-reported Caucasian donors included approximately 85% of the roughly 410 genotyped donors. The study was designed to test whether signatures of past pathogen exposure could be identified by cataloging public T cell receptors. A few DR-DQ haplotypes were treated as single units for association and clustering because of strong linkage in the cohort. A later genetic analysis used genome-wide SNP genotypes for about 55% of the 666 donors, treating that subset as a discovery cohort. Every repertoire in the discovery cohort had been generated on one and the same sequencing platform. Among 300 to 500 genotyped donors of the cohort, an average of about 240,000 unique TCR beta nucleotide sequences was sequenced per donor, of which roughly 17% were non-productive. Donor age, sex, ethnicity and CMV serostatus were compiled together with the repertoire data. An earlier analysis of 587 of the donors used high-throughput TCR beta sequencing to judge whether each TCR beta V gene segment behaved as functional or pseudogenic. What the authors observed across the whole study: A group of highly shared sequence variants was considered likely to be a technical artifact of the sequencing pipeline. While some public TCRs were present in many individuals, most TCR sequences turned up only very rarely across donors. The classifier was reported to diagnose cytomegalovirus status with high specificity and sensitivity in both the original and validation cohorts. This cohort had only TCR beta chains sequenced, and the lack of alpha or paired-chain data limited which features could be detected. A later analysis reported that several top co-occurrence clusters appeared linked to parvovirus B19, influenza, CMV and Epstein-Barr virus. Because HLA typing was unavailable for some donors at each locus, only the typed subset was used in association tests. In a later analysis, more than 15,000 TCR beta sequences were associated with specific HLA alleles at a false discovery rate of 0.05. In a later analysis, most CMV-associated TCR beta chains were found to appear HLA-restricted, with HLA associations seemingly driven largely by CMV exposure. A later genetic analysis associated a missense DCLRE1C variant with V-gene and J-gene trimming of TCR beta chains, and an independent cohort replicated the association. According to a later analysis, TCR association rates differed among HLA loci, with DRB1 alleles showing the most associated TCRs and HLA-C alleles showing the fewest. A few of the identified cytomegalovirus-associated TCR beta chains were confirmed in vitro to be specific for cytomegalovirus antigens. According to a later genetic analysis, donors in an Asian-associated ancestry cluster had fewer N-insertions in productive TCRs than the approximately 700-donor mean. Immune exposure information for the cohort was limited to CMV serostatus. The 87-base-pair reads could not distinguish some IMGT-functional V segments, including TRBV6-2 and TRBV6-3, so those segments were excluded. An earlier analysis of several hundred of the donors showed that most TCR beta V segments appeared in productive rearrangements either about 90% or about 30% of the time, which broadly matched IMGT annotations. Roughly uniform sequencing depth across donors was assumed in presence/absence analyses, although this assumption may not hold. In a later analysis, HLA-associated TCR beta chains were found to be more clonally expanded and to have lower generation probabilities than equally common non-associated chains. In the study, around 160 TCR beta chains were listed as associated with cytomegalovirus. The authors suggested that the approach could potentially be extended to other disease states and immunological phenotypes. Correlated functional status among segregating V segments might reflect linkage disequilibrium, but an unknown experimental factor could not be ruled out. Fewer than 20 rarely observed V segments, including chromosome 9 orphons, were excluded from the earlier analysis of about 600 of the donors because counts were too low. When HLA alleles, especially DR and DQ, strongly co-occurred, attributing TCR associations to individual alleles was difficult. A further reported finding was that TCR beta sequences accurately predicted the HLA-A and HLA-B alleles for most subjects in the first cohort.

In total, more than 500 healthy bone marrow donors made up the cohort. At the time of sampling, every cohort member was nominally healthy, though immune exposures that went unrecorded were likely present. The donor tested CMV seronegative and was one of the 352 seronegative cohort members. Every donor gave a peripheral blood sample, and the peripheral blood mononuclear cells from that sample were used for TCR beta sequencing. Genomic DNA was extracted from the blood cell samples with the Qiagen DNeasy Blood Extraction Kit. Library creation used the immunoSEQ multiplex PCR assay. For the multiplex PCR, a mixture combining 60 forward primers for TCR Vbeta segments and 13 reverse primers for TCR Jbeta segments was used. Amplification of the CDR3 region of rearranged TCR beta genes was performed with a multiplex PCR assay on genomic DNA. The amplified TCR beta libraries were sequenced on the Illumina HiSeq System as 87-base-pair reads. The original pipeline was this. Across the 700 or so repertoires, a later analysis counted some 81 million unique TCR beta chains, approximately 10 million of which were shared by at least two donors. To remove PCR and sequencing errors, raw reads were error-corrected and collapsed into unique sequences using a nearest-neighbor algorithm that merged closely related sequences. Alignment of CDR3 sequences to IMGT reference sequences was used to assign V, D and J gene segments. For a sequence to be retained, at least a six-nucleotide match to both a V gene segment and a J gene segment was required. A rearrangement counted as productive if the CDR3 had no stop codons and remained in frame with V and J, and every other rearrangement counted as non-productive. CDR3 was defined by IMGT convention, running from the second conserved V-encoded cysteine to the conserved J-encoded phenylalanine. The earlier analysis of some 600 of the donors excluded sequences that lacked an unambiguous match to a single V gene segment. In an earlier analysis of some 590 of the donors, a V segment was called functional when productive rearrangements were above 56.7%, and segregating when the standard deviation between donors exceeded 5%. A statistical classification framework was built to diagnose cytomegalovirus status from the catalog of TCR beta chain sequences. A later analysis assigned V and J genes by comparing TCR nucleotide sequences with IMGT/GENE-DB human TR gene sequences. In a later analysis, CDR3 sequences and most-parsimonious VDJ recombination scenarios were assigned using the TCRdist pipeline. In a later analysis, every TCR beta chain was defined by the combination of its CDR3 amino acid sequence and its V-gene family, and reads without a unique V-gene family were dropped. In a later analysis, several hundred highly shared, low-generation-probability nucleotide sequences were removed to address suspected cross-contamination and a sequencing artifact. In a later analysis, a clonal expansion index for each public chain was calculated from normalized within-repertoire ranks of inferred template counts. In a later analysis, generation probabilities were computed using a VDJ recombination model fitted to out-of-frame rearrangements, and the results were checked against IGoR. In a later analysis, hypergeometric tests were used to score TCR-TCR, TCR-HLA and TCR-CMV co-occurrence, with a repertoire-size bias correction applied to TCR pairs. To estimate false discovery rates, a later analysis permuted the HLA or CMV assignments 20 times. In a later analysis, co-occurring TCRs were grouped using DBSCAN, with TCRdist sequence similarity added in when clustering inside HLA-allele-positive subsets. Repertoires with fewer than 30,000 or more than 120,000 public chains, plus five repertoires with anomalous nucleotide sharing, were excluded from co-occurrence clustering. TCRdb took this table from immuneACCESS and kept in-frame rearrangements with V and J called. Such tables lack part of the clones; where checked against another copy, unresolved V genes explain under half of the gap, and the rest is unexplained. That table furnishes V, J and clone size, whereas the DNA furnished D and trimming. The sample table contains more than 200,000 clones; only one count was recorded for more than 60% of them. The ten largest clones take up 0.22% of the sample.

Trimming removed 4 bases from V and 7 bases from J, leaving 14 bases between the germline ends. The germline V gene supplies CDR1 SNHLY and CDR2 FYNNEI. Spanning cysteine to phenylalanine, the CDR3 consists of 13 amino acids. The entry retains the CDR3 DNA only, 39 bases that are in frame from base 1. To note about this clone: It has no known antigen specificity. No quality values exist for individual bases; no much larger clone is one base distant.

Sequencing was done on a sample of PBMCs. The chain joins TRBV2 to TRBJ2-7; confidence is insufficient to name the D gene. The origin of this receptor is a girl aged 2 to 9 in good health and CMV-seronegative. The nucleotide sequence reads TGTGCCAGCAGTGTAGAGATCGTGAAAGAGCAGTACTTC. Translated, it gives CASSVEIVKEQYF.